The 32 T cell receptor beta chains below come from one sample, sequenced in a study of CD8 T cells in ankylosing spondylitis. MiXCR, applied by TCRdb to the 5' RACE reads, yields one record per CDR3 protein. The table records about 400,000 distinct CDR3 sequences, approximately 22% of them present only once. Sequences were obtained from blood, either unsorted or a sorted T cell fraction (not recorded which). These receptors were obtained from a male donor with ankylosing spondylitis or in good health (not recorded which).

This clonotype was seen a handful of times. The CDR3 DNA reads as TGTGCCAGCCAGGACAGGACTTACGAGCAGTACTTC. Amino acids: CASQDRTYEQYF. The rearrangement uses TRBV7-9 and TRBJ2-7, with 7 bases that match TRBD1. V shed 8 bases and J 4 bases; nucleotides not matched to a gene: 5. CDR1 is SEHNR, CDR2 FQNEAQ, per germline (reference sequence). The CDR3 runs 12 residues.

The chain joins TRBV2 to TRBJ2-7; 8 bases are a match to TRBD1. The CDR3 loop spans 15 amino acids. The V gene's germline CDR1 is SNHLY and CDR2 FYNNEI. V dropped 2 bases and J dropped 4; count of bases not matched to a gene: 7. CDR3 residues: CASSEIRRGQYEQYF. For the CDR3, the DNA is TGTGCCAGCAGTGAAATTCGCAGGGGGCAATACGAGCAGTACTTC.

In this sample, this clonotype turned up a few times. The chain links TRBV20-1 to TRBJ2-7, with 9 bases aligning to TRBD2. Unmatched junction bases numbered 3, after V lost 5 bases and J lost 1 base. The CDR3 contains 13 residues. CDR1 is DFQATT, CDR2 SNEGSKA, per germline (reference sequence). In DNA form, the CDR3 reads TGCAGTGCTCTAGCGGGGTGGTCCTACGAGCAGTACTTC. Translated, it gives CSALAGWSYEQYF.

This clonotype was picked up a small number of times. The J gene is TRBJ1-1, the V gene TRBV29-1; perhaps TRBD1 as D (6 bases). Deletions cut 7 bases from V and 5 bases from J, with 14 bases between. CDR1 and CDR2 (germline): SQVTM, ANQGSEA. There are 12 residues in the CDR3. The CDR3 DNA follows: TGCAGCGCGGGAACAGGGTATACTGAAGCTTTCTTT. Translated, it gives CSAGTGYTEAFF.

The sample holds a few counts of this clonotype. The chain carries TRBV4-2 and TRBJ1-2, with D possibly being TRBD1 (6 bases). The V and J ends lost 0 bases and 2 bases respectively, with 10 bases between them. The CDR3 has 15 amino acids. Germline-derived CDR1 and CDR2 are LGHNA and YNFKEQ. The CDR3 sequence is CASSQEVQGNYGYTF. In DNA form, the CDR3 reads TGTGCCAGCAGCCAAGAGGTACAGGGCAACTATGGCTACACCTTC.

The V call is TRBV28, the J call TRBJ1-4; 9 nucleotides match TRBD1. Germline CDR1 reads MDHEN; CDR2 reads SYDVKM. The CDR3 covers 16 residues. Unmatched junction bases numbered 10, after V lost 4 bases and J lost 7 bases. CDR3 amino acids: CASSWGTGLGSEKLFF. For the CDR3, the DNA is TGTGCCAGCAGTTGGGGGACAGGGCTTGGGAGTGAAAAACTGTTTTTT.

This clonotype has only a few counts. The chain employs TRBV20-1 and TRBJ2-5, with TRBD2 matching over 10 bases. V shed 6 bases, J shed 10 bases, and the junction held 8 bases outside the gene matches. CDR1 and CDR2 from the germline V gene are DFQATT and SNEGSKA (reference sequence). CDR3 size: 12 residues. For the CDR3, the DNA is TGCAGTGCGAGGAGAATAGCGGGGGGCCAGTACTTC. It translates to CSARRIAGGQYF.

The table lists this clonotype with a few counts. The chain joins TRBV6-1 to TRBJ1-6, with TRBD1 matching 10 bases. Germline-derived CDR1 and CDR2 are MNHNS and SASEGT. The J segment lost 8 bases and the V segment lost 5 bases, leaving 6 bases of the junction unmatched. CDR3 length: 15 residues. The CDR3 region is CASSTRTGGDSPLHF. DNA for the CDR3: TGTGCCAGCAGTACCCGGACAGGGGGTGATTCACCCCTCCACTTT.

The V gene is TRBV27, the J gene TRBJ1-2; TRBD1 matches 7 bases. The length of the CDR3 is 14 residues. Per germline, CDR1 MNHEY and CDR2 SMNVEV (reference sequence). V lost 4 bases to trimming and J lost 4 bases; unmatched junction nucleotides: 6. The DNA for the CDR3 is TGTGCCAGCAGTTCCCAGGGGGGAATCTATGGCTACACCTTC. This translates into CASSSQGGIYGYTF.

The chain recombines TRBV12-3 or TRBV12-4 with TRBJ2-3, with a possible D match to TRBD1 (6 bases). Trimming removed 6 bases from V and 8 bases from J, with 18 bases in between. The CDR3 spans 14 residues. In DNA, the CDR3 is TGTGCCAGCAGACCCGAGGGGGTGTGGGTTACGCAGTATTTT. Amino acid sequence: CASRPEGVWVTQYF.

V and J are TRBV4-1 and TRBJ2-7; D tentatively reads TRBD1 or TRBD2 (5 bases each). The CDR3 is 15 amino acids. In germline, CDR1 is MGHRA, CDR2 YSYEKL. Trimming removed 4 bases at V and 3 bases at J, with 16 bases between. The CDR3 here is CASSLDRDPNYEQYF. CDR3 nucleotides: TGCGCCAGCAGCCTGGACCGGGACCCTAACTACGAGCAGTACTTC.

This clonotype was seen a handful of times. V gene TRBV15 combines with J gene TRBJ2-5; D may be TRBD2 (6 bases). From germline, CDR1 is LNHNV and CDR2 YYDKDF (reference sequence). CDR3 length equals 16 residues. V was pared by 3 bases and J by 0 bases, with 14 bases between. Here the CDR3 reads CATSSRWGLNQETQYF. The CDR3 DNA sequence: TGTGCCACCAGCAGCCGATGGGGACTGAACCAAGAGACCCAGTACTTC.

This clonotype was detected a few times. The chain is built from TRBV5-5 and TRBJ2-5; 9 bases are a match to TRBD2. V dropped 1 base and J dropped 5; count of bases not matched to a gene: 9. Germline V lookup: CDR1 SGHKS, CDR2 YYEKEE (reference sequence). The CDR3 is 16 residues long. The CDR3 is CASSLSLAGLEETQYF. The CDR3 nucleotides are TGTGCCAGCAGCTTGAGTCTAGCGGGGTTGGAGGAGACCCAGTACTTC.

The chain couples TRBV2 to TRBJ2-7; no firm D call. Germline CDR1 and CDR2: SNHLY and FYNNEI. The V and J ends lost 0 bases and 10 bases respectively, with 7 bases between them. CDR3 length: 11 residues. The CDR3 region is CASSEAGKQYF. The DNA for the CDR3 is TGTGCCAGCAGTGAAGCCGGAAAACAGTACTTC.

This clonotype appeared a few times. CDR3 DNA: TGCAGTGCCTCTACAGGGAATGCAGCCTACGAGCAGTACTTC. Encoded protein: CSASTGNAAYEQYF. V and J are TRBV20-1 and TRBJ2-7; D possibly corresponds to TRBD1 (6 bases). The CDR3 spans 14 residues. V gave up 6 bases and J gave up 2 bases, with 17 bases separating them. CDR1 is DFQATT and CDR2 is SNEGSKA in the germline V gene (reference sequence).

The chain carries TRBV12-3 or TRBV12-4 and TRBJ1-2, with a tentative D call TRBD1 (5 bases). The CDR3 contains 14 residues. V was trimmed by 6 bases and J by 10 bases, leaving 21 bases between them. CDR3 sequence: CASSHTLGHNTYTF. Here the CDR3 DNA reads TGTGCCAGCAGCCATACTTTAGGACATAATACCTACACCTTC.

This clonotype turned up a few times. V is TRBV12-3 or TRBV12-4 and J is TRBJ2-5, with 7 bases aligning to TRBD2. The V and J ends lost 1 base and 8 bases, in that order; junction bases with no gene match: 10. CDR3 length: 15 amino acids. The CDR3 loop reads CASSLVERLATTQYF. The CDR3 nucleotides are TGTGCCAGCAGTTTAGTAGAGAGACTAGCCACAACCCAGTACTTC.

This clonotype showed up just a few times. The V and J genes are TRBV9 and TRBJ1-1; no clear D gene. This CDR3 is built from 14 residues. Germline V gene data show CDR1 as SGDLS and CDR2 as YYNGEE. Trimming shortened V by 3 bases and J by 8 bases, and 17 bases separated the two germline ends. The DNA of the CDR3 is TGTGCCAGCAGCGCCCGCGGGGTGACGGCCGAAGCTTTCTTT. Its translation is CASSARGVTAEAFF.

This sequence joins TRBV20-1 and TRBJ2-7; weak D call: TRBD2 (6 bases). Germline CDR1 and CDR2: DFQATT and SNEGSKA (reference sequence). Trimming took 0 bases from V and 7 from J, leaving 22 bases between them. The CDR3 consists of 16 residues. CDR3: CSARDLRGADLWEQYF. In DNA form, the CDR3 reads TGCAGTGCTAGAGATCTTCGCGGGGCGGACCTTTGGGAGCAGTACTTC.

This rearrangement joins TRBV6-4 to TRBJ2-3; 10 bases fit TRBD2. With V trimmed by 2 bases and J by 9 bases, 8 bases remained unmatched. Per germline, CDR1 MRHNA and CDR2 SNTAGT. The CDR3 is 15 amino acids. CDR3 sequence: CASSDRLAGGGTQYF. In DNA, the CDR3 is TGTGCCAGCAGTGACCGGTTAGCGGGGGGCGGCACGCAGTATTTT.

This clonotype was picked up a small number of times. The chain uses TRBV12-3 or TRBV12-4 and TRBJ2-3, with TRBD2 matching over 11 bases. The CDR3 length is 17 residues. The V and J ends lost 5 bases and 1 base, in that order; junction bases with no gene match: 8. CDR3 sequence reads: CASSPLSGGAGTDTQYF. CDR3 in DNA: TGTGCCAGCAGTCCCCTTAGCGGGGGGGCCGGCACAGATACGCAGTATTTT.

In this sample, this clonotype turned up a few times. J is TRBJ1-4 and V is TRBV12-3 or TRBV12-4; D uncertain. The CDR3 runs to 14 residues. The germline V and J ends were trimmed by 6 bases and 0 bases, with 8 bases remaining between them. The CDR3 nucleotides read TGTGCCAGCAGACTCCGGGCAACTAATGAAAAACTGTTTTTT. Translated, it gives CASRLRATNEKLFF.

This clonotype was recorded a few times. The rearrangement joins TRBV7-9 to TRBJ2-7, with D perhaps TRBD2 (6 bases). CDR1 is SEHNR and CDR2 is FQNEAQ in the germline V gene (reference sequence). V was shortened by 4 bases and J by 4 bases, with 20 bases between the two germline ends. The CDR3 totals 16 residues. CDR3 amino acids: CASSSSASAMVYEQYF. CDR3 bases: TGTGCCAGCAGCTCGAGCGCTAGCGCGATGGTTTACGAGCAGTACTTC.

This clonotype was observed a few times. This CDR3 reads CASGLSGLVGDTQYF. The CDR3 nucleotides read TGTGCTAGTGGTTTGTCGGGACTAGTGGGAGATACGCAGTATTTT. The chain links TRBV12-5 to TRBJ2-3; 8 positions match TRBD2. V lost 2 bases, J lost 5 bases, and 6 bases stayed unmatched. This CDR3 is 15 amino acids long. Germline CDR1 is LGHNT and CDR2 is FRNRAP. The full variable domain, completed using reference TRBV12-5 and TRBJ2-3, is DARVTQTPRHKVTEMGQEVTMRCQPILGHNTVFWYRQTMMQGLELLAYFRNRAPLDDSGMPKDRFSAEMPDATLATLKIQPSEPRDSAVYFCASGLSGLVGDTQYFGPGTRLTVL.

This clonotype was observed a handful of times. The CDR3 here is CASSSLSGRSYNEQFF. CDR3 sequence (DNA): TGTGCCAGCAGCTCACTCTCCGGGCGCTCCTACAATGAGCAGTTCTTC. The chain is built from TRBV7-9 and TRBJ2-1; no clear D. The V end was cut by 4 bases, the J end by 0 bases, with 13 bases between. This CDR3 spans 16 amino acids. CDR1 is SEHNR, CDR2 FQNEAQ, per germline (reference sequence).

CDR3 loop: CASSLGLAGSSYNEQFF. CDR3 sequence (DNA): TGTGCCAGCAGCCTGGGACTAGCGGGGAGCTCCTACAATGAGCAGTTCTTC. The chain recombines TRBV4-2 with TRBJ2-1; 13 bases fit TRBD2. This CDR3 spans 17 amino acids. Germline CDR1 reads LGHNA; CDR2 reads YNFKEQ. V dropped 4 bases and J dropped 0; count of bases not matched to a gene: 3.

This clonotype was seen a few times. The chain recombines TRBV5-1 with TRBJ1-1; maybe TRBD1 (6 bases). Trimming shortened V by 4 bases and J by 6 bases, and 13 bases separated the two germline ends. Germline V gives CDR1 SGHRS, CDR2 YFSETQ. This CDR3 is 13 amino acids long. The CDR3 DNA is TGCGCCAGCAGCCCCGGGGGGGGCTCTGAAGCTTTCTTT. This encodes CASSPGGGSEAFF.

The genes are TRBV4-1 and TRBJ2-3; D not resolved. With 2 bases removed from V and 2 bases from J, the gap between germline ends came to 11 bases. The V gene's germline CDR1 is MGHRA and CDR2 YSYEKL. This CDR3 contains 15 residues. CDR3 sequence: CASSQYRTATDTQYF. DNA of the CDR3: TGCGCCAGCAGCCAATATAGAACGGCCACAGATACGCAGTATTTT.

The chain is built from TRBV29-1 and TRBJ2-3, with 16 bases fitting TRBD2. The CDR3 runs to 16 residues. Germline V gene lookup returns CDR1 SQVTM and CDR2 ANQGSEA. The V and J ends lost 4 bases and 4 bases, in that order; junction bases with no gene match: 5. Written as DNA, the CDR3 is TGCAGCGTTGGGGGACTAGCGGGGGGGAACGCAGATACGCAGTATTTT. Protein product: CSVGGLAGGNADTQYF.

This clonotype occurred a few times. The J gene is TRBJ2-5, the V gene TRBV7-2; 14 bases map to TRBD2. The CDR3 is 16 residues long. V gave up 5 bases and J gave up 0 bases; unmatched junction bases: 2. Per germline, CDR1 SGHTA and CDR2 FQGNSA. The CDR3 reads CASSEGLAGDQETQYF. The CDR3 DNA follows: TGTGCCAGCAGCGAGGGACTAGCGGGGGACCAAGAGACCCAGTACTTC.

This rearrangement joins TRBV4-1 to TRBJ2-7, with D perhaps matching TRBD2 (5 bases). V was trimmed by 4 bases and J by 0 bases, leaving 13 bases between them. The CDR3 is 15 residues long. Germline V lookup: CDR1 MGHRA, CDR2 YSYEKL. Here the CDR3 DNA reads TGCGCCAGCAGCCGAGGACTCAAGAGCTCCTACGAGCAGTACTTC. Protein sequence: CASSRGLKSSYEQYF.

This clonotype was seen a few times. The chain joins TRBV20-1 to TRBJ1-4, with 7 bases aligning to TRBD1. Trimming removed 1 base from V and 4 bases from J; junction bases left unmatched: 6. This CDR3 region has 15 residues. Germline CDR1 DFQATT, CDR2 SNEGSKA (reference sequence). The CDR3 protein is CSARVRTGVNEKLFF. CDR3 in DNA: TGCAGTGCTAGAGTCCGGACAGGAGTTAATGAAAAACTGTTTTTT.